This TCR beta chain was obtained from a study of cytomegalovirus exposure and HLA in healthy donors. General study findings and limits: In vitro confirmation showed a few CMV-associated chains to be CMV antigen specific.

The repertoire was sequenced with immunoSEQ multiplex PCR; TCRdb's copy has only in-frame clones and lacks some. The table has 110,000 or so clones, around nine tenths seen once. A note on this clone: The antigen is not known.

This clonotype was obtained from a woman aged 18-30 years in good health and CMV-seronegative. Specimen: PBMCs.

CDR3 sequence: CASRPGLASYNEQFF. CDR3 nucleotide sequence: TGTGCCAGCAGGCCTGGACTAGCGTCCTACAATGAGCAGTTCTTC. The V gene is TRBV27, the J gene TRBJ2-1; 9 bases map to TRBD2. The CDR3 sequence is 15 residues long. J lost 1 base, V lost 6 bases, and 4 bases had no gene match. Germline loops: CDR1 MNHEY, CDR2 SMNVEV (reference sequence).